The entry below describes one T cell receptor (beta chain). The sample comes from a study of cytomegalovirus exposure and HLA in healthy donors. CDR1 and CDR2 from the germline V gene are SEHNR and FQNEAQ (reference sequence). V lost 0 bases, J lost 7 bases, and 16 bases lay in between. There are 16 residues in the CDR3. Profiled with immunoSEQ multiplex PCR; TCRdb holds only in-frame clones, not every one. The sample comprises roughly 90,000 clones, roughly 92% of which are singletons, and around 1.1% rests with the top ten. V and J are TRBV7-9 and TRBJ2-1, with a weak D call TRBD2 (6 bases). The source is a woman aged 30 to 39 in good health and CMV-seropositive. The sample consisted of PBMCs. The CDR3 reads CASSLALSGAFNEQFF. CDR3 bases: TGTGCCAGCAGCTTAGCTCTTTCGGGAGCGTTTAATGAGCAGTTCTTC.